The 27 T cell receptor beta chains listed next were all sequenced from one sample in a study of blood T cell repertoires in COVID-19. Some clones are missing from TCRdb's copy, which holds only in-frame ones; the method was immunoSEQ multiplex PCR. In the table there are 260,000 or so clones, 82% of which are singletons. What was sequenced was peripheral blood. The receptor set was obtained from a woman aged 70-85 years with acute or convalescent COVID-19.

J is TRBJ1-4 and V is TRBV4-3, with D unclear. From germline, CDR1 is LGHNA and CDR2 YSLEER. The V gene lost 1 base and the J gene lost 5 bases, with 23 bases spanning the gap. The CDR3 consists of 19 residues. The CDR3 here is CASSQGPGDRREGNEKLFF. The CDR3 DNA reads TGCGCCAGCAGCCAAGGTCCGGGAGATAGGCGGGAAGGAAATGAAAAACTGTTTTTT.

This clone appeared once. The rearrangement links TRBV6-5 to TRBJ1-1, with D possibly being TRBD1 (6 bases). CDR1 is MNHEY and CDR2 is SVGAGI in the germline V gene. This CDR3 has 12 residues. V was shortened by 8 bases and J by 4 bases, with 11 bases between the two germline ends. The CDR3 region is CASQGSVTEAFF. The CDR3 DNA follows: TGTGCCAGCCAGGGGAGCGTCACTGAAGCTTTCTTT.

V gene TRBV3-1 (or the pseudogene TRBV3-2) combines with J gene TRBJ1-5; 9 bases align to TRBD1. The V gene's germline CDR1 is LGHDT and CDR2 YNNKEL (reference sequence). V lost 0 bases, J lost 7 bases, and 4 bases stayed unmatched. The CDR3 length is 15 residues. The CDR3 reads CASSQDTGGGQPQHF. For the CDR3, the DNA is TGTGCCAGCAGCCAAGATACAGGGGGCGGCCAGCCCCAGCATTTT.

This clone was detected only once. The chain links TRBV5-1 to TRBJ1-1; D perhaps matches TRBD1 (6 bases). This CDR3 comprises 14 residues. V was clipped by 3 bases and J by 4 bases, with 13 bases between them. CDR1 SGHRS and CDR2 YFSETQ come from the germline V gene. CDR3 residues: CASSSQGFATEAFF. The CDR3 DNA reads as TGCGCCAGCAGCTCACAGGGTTTTGCCACTGAAGCTTTCTTT. The variable domain in full, with the rest retrieved from reference TRBV5-1 and TRBJ1-1, is KAGVTQTPRYLIKTRGQQVTLSCSPISGHRSVSWYQQTPGQGLQFLFEYFSETQRNKGNFPGRFSGRQFSNSRSEMNVSTLELGDSALYLCASSSQGFATEAFFGQGTRLTVV.

This sequence joins TRBV6-5 and TRBJ2-1; TRBD2 might be the D (6 bases). The CDR3 totals 15 residues. Germline-derived CDR1 and CDR2 are MNHEY and SVGAGI. V was cut by 6 bases and J by 0 bases, with 12 bases left in between. The CDR3 protein is CASSGGVGSYNEQFF. In DNA form, the CDR3 reads TGTGCCAGCAGCGGAGGGGTTGGCTCCTACAATGAGCAGTTCTTC.

The J gene is TRBJ2-3, the V gene TRBV11-2, with 8 nucleotides matching TRBD2. The V segment lost 0 bases and the J segment 5 bases; nucleotides outside the gene matches: 10. There are 17 residues in the CDR3. Per the germline V gene, CDR1 is SGHAT and CDR2 is FQNNGV. In nucleotides, the CDR3 is TGTGCCAGCAGCTTAGATCTATTAGCGGGGAGTAGAGATACGCAGTATTTT. Translation gives CASSLDLLAGSRDTQYF.

V gene TRBV6-5 combines with J gene TRBJ1-2, with a weak D call TRBD1 (6 bases). V lost 0 bases and J lost 7, with 12 bases in between. This CDR3 spans 14 amino acids. CDR1 is MNHEY, CDR2 SVGAGI, per germline. CDR3 sequence (DNA): TGTGCCAGCAGTTACTCGGGTGCGGGGGCTGGCTACACCTTC. Its protein is CASSYSGAGAGYTF.

Concerning this clone: This sample includes further DNA sequences coding for the same CDR3. The chain couples TRBV6-5 to TRBJ1-3; the D gene is possibly TRBD1 (5 bases). Germline V gene lookup returns CDR1 MNHEY and CDR2 SVGAGI. The CDR3 has 15 residues. Trimming cost V 2 bases and J 2 bases, with 10 bases left between them. The CDR3 loop reads CASSYGTGTGNTIYF. CDR3 nucleotides: TGTGCCAGCAGTTACGGAACAGGAACTGGAAACACCATATATTTT.

Points on this clone: At the DNA level, this CDR3 is encoded by other sequences in the same sample as well. This chain uses TRBV5-4 with TRBJ1-5; TRBD1 matches 9 bases. The junction had 7 bases not matched to a gene; V was cut back by 8 bases and J by 4 bases. Germline V lookup: CDR1 SGHNT, CDR2 YYREEE (reference sequence). This CDR3 spans 14 amino acids. The CDR3 spells CASSPGQGNQPQHF. CDR3 sequence (DNA): TGTGCCAGTAGCCCGGGACAGGGTAATCAGCCCCAGCATTTT.

V gene TRBV18 combines with J gene TRBJ1-1; TRBD1 is a possible D gene (5 bases). The V end lost 2 bases, the J end lost 6 bases, and 13 bases lay between the germline ends. CDR3 length: 14 amino acids. The germline V gene encodes CDR1 KGHSH and CDR2 LQKENI. CDR3 sequence: CASSPDSAVPEAFF. CDR3 sequence (DNA): TGTGCCAGCTCACCAGACAGTGCGGTCCCTGAAGCTTTCTTT.

The chain links TRBV10-3 to TRBJ1-1, with D possibly being TRBD1 (5 bases). The CDR3 is 16 amino acids. Germline assignment: CDR1 ENHRY and CDR2 SYGVKD. The V gene lost 0 bases and the J gene lost 2 bases, with 13 bases spanning the gap. CDR3 protein: CAISESGRDLNTEAFF. The CDR3, as DNA: TGTGCCATCAGTGAGTCTGGCAGGGATCTAAACACTGAAGCTTTCTTT.

The chain has TRBV7-9 and TRBJ2-3; 7 bases are a match to TRBD1. This CDR3 has 13 amino acids. Looked up from germline, CDR1 is SEHNR and CDR2 is FQNEAQ (reference sequence). J gave up 5 bases and V 5 bases, and 4 bases lay outside the gene matches. The DNA of the CDR3 is TGTGCCAGCAGCCCGGGGACAGTAGATACGCAGTATTTT. It encodes CASSPGTVDTQYF.

The chain recombines TRBV19 with TRBJ2-1, with D possibly matching TRBD2 (6 bases). Trimming took 6 bases from V and 0 from J, leaving 15 bases between them. The CDR3 consists of 16 residues. Germline assignment: CDR1 LNHDA and CDR2 SQIVND (reference sequence). CDR3 sequence: CASSPPGGASYNEQFF. The CDR3 nucleotides read TGTGCCAGTAGCCCACCTGGCGGGGCCTCCTACAATGAGCAGTTCTTC.

The chain links TRBV5-1 to TRBJ1-4; weak D call: TRBD1 (5 bases). Trimming took off 0 bases at V and 8 bases at J, with 11 bases between the two ends. The CDR3 contains 14 residues. Germline V lookup: CDR1 SGHRS, CDR2 YFSETQ. The CDR3, as DNA: TGCGCCAGCAGCTTGGGTGCAGGGAGGGAAAAACTGTTTTTT. Translating it yields CASSLGAGREKLFF.

The rearrangement links TRBV10-3 to TRBJ1-2; TRBD1 aligns across 11 bases. CDR1 is ENHRY and CDR2 is SYGVKD in the germline V gene. The V segment lost 4 bases and the J segment 2 bases; nucleotides outside the gene matches: 9. The CDR3 loop spans 17 amino acids. The CDR3 DNA follows: TGTGCCATCAGTGCAAGTCTTGGGACAGGGGGAAACTATGGCTACACCTTC. Amino acid sequence: CAISASLGTGGNYGYTF.

This clone was seen only once. The chain joins TRBV3-1 (or the pseudogene TRBV3-2) to TRBJ2-1, with 8 bases matching TRBD1. J gave up 9 bases and V 2 bases, and 3 bases lay outside the gene matches. Germline CDR1 is LGHDT and CDR2 is YNNKEL (reference sequence). The CDR3 totals 13 residues. Written as DNA, the CDR3 is TGTGCCAGCAGCCAACCTACAGGGGGTGAGCAGTTCTTC. It encodes CASSQPTGGEQFF.

The chain employs TRBV7-2 and TRBJ1-1, with 7 bases matching TRBD1. The V segment lost 8 bases and the J segment 1 base; nucleotides outside the gene matches: 7. CDR1 and CDR2 from the germline V gene are SGHTA and FQGNSA. The CDR3 totals 14 residues. The CDR3 region has the DNA TGTGCCAGCGAAAGGGGGCTCACGAACACTGAAGCTTTCTTT. Protein: CASERGLTNTEAFF. The complete variable domain, with remaining parts taken from reference TRBV7-2 and TRBJ1-1, reads GAGVSQSPSNKVTEKGKDVELRCDPISGHTALYWYRQSLGQGLEFLIYFQGNSAPDKSGLPSDRFSAERTGGSVSTLTIQRTQQEDSAVYLCASERGLTNTEAFFGQGTRLTVV.

The chain combines TRBV28 with TRBJ1-1; maybe TRBD1 (6 bases). Germline V gene lookup returns CDR1 MDHEN and CDR2 SYDVKM. Trimming removed 6 bases at V and 4 bases at J, with 12 bases between. This CDR3 is 13 amino acids long. CDR3 bases: TGTGCCAGCAGCTACGGGACAAGCACTGAAGCTTTCTTT. Protein: CASSYGTSTEAFF.

The CDR3 DNA follows: TGTGCCAGCAGCCATGGGACAGGGGTCAGTAATGAGCAGTTCTTC. Residues: CASSHGTGVSNEQFF. The chain carries TRBV11-1 and TRBJ2-1, with TRBD1 identical over 10 bases. The trim removed 5 bases at V and 7 bases at J, leaving 8 bases unmatched. Per germline, CDR1 SGHAT and CDR2 FQDESV (reference sequence). This CDR3 has 15 amino acids.

The gene calls are TRBV7-2 and TRBJ1-3; D gene uncertain. In germline, CDR1 is SGHTA, CDR2 FQGNSA. Trimming took 1 base from V and 4 from J, leaving 17 bases between them. CDR3 length: 17 amino acids. CDR3 coding DNA: TGTGCCAGCAGCTTAGAGCCCCCGGGGAGAACCGGAAACACCATATATTTT. Translated, it gives CASSLEPPGRTGNTIYF.

This chain connects TRBV12-3 or TRBV12-4 to TRBJ1-2; 8 bases align to TRBD1. The CDR3 runs to 13 residues. J was trimmed by 4 bases and V by 6 bases; bases with no gene match: 4. CDR3 nucleotide sequence: TGTGCCAGCAGAACCGGGACAGGCTATGGCTACACCTTC. Translated, it gives CASRTGTGYGYTF.

CDR3 sequence (DNA): TGCGCCAGCAGCTTGGGACAGGTTCGGTCTGGAAACACCATATATTTT. Amino acid sequence: CASSLGQVRSGNTIYF. This chain links TRBV5-1 with TRBJ1-3; D may be TRBD1 (6 bases). The CDR3 is made up of 16 amino acids. The V end lost 0 bases, the J end lost 1 base, and 11 bases lay between the germline ends. Germline CDR1 is SGHRS and CDR2 is YFSETQ. The full variable domain, rest sourced from reference TRBV5-1 and TRBJ1-3, is KAGVTQTPRYLIKTRGQQVTLSCSPISGHRSVSWYQQTPGQGLQFLFEYFSETQRNKGNFPGRFSGRQFSNSRSEMNVSTLELGDSALYLCASSLGQVRSGNTIYFGEGSWLTVV.

The chain joins TRBV19 to TRBJ1-2; D uncertain. CDR3 length: 13 residues. Deletions cut 4 bases from V and 3 bases from J, with 9 bases between. Germline CDR1 LNHDA, CDR2 SQIVND (reference sequence). This CDR3 is CASSNSIDYGYTF. The CDR3 DNA is TGTGCCAGTAGTAATTCGATAGACTATGGCTACACCTTC.

The V gene is TRBV5-1, the J gene TRBJ2-3, with D possibly matching TRBD2 (7 bases). CDR1 and CDR2 from the germline V gene are SGHRS and YFSETQ. This CDR3 spans 14 amino acids. Deletions cut 4 bases from V and 3 bases from J, with 12 bases between. CDR3 in amino acids: CASSSRGATDTQYF. CDR3 coding DNA: TGCGCCAGCAGCAGTCGGGGGGCTACAGATACGCAGTATTTT.

The rearrangement joins TRBV24-1 to TRBJ1-5; a weak D match, TRBD1 (5 bases). Germline lookup yields CDR1 KGHDR and CDR2 SFDVKD. The CDR3 runs to 14 residues. The V end lost 10 bases, the J end lost 7 bases, and 19 bases lay between the germline ends. In DNA form, the CDR3 reads TGTGCCACGGACCCGGGACTGCCCGGGCAGCCCCAGCATTTT. This codes for CATDPGLPGQPQHF.

V is TRBV9 and J is TRBJ2-7; D may be TRBD2 (6 bases). Deletions cut 0 bases from V and 3 bases from J, with 13 bases between. This CDR3 region has 15 residues. In germline, CDR1 is SGDLS, CDR2 YYNGEE. The CDR3 loop is CASSVGGEGGYEQYF. The DNA of the CDR3 is TGTGCCAGCAGCGTAGGTGGAGAGGGAGGCTACGAGCAGTACTTC.

V and J are TRBV10-2 and TRBJ2-5; TRBD2 matches 15 bases. Germline V lookup: CDR1 WSHSY, CDR2 SAAADI. V gave up 6 bases and J gave up 4 bases; unmatched junction bases: 6. This CDR3 has 16 residues. The CDR3, as DNA: TGCGCCAGCAGGGGACTAGCGGGGGGTTATGGAGAGACCCAGTACTTC. This encodes CASRGLAGGYGETQYF.